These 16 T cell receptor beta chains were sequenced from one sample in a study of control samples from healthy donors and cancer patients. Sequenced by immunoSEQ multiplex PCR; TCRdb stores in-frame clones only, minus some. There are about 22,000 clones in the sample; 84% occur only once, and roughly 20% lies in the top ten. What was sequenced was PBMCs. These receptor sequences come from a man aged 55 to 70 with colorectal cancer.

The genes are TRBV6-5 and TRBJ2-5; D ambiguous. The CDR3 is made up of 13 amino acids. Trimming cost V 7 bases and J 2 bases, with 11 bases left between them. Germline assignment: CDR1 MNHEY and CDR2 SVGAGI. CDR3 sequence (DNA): TGTGCCAGCAATAATCCTCATCAAGAGACCCAGTACTTC. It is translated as CASNNPHQETQYF.

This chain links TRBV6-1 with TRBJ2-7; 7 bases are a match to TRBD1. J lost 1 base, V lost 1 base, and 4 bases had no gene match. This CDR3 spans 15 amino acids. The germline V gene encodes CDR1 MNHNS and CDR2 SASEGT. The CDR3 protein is CASSEGGGSSYEQYV. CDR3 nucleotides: TGTGCCAGCAGTGAAGGAGGGGGCTCTTCCTACGAGCAGTACGTC.

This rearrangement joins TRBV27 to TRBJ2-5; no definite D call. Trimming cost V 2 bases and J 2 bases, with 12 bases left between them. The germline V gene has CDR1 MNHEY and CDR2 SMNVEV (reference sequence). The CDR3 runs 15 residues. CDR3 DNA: TGTGCCAGCAGTTTAATAGTTTACGGTCAAGAGACCCAGTACTTC. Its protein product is CASSLIVYGQETQYF.

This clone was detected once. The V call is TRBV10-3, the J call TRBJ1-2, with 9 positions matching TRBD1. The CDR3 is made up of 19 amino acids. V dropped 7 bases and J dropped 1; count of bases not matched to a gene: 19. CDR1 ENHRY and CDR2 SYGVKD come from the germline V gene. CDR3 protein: CAITEGLGQGILDNYGYTF. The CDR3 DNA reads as TGTGCCATCACTGAAGGTCTGGGACAGGGAATTCTTGATAACTATGGCTACACCTTC.

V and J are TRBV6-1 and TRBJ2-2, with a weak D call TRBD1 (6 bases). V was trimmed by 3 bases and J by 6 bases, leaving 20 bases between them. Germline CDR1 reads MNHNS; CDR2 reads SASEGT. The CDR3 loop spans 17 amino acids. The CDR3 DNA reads TGTGCCAGCAGTGAGGGGCTAACAGGGTTAGTGGCCGGGGAGCTGTTTTTT. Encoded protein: CASSEGLTGLVAGELFF.

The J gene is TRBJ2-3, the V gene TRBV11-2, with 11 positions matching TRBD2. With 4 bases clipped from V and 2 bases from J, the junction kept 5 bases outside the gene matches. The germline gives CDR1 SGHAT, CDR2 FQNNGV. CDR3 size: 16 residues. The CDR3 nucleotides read TGTGCCAGCAGCTCCCGACTAGCGGGGAACACAGATACGCAGTATTTT. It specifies CASSSRLAGNTDTQYF.

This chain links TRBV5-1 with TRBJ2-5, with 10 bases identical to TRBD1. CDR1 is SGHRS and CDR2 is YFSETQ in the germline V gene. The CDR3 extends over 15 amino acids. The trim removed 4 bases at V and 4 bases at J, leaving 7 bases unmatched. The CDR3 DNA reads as TGCGCCAGCAGCAGGACGGGACAGGGGCGAGAGACCCAGTACTTC. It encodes CASSRTGQGRETQYF.

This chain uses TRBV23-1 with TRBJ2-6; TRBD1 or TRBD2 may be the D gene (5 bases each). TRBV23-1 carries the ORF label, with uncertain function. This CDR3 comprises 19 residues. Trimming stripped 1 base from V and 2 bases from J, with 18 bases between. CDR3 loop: CASSQLTGRTLTGANVLTF. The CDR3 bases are TGCGCCAGCAGTCAATTAACGGGACGGACTTTGACTGGGGCCAACGTCCTGACTTTC.

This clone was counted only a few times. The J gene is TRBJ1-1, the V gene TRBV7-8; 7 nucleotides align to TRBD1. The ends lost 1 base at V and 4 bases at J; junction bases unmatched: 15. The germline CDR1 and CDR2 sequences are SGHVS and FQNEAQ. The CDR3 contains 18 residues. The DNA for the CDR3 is TGTGCCAGCAGCTTAGAGGGGGCAGGGCTTGTATCCGGCACTGAAGCTTTCTTT. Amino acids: CASSLEGAGLVSGTEAFF.

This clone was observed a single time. CDR3 nucleotide sequence: TGTGCCAGCAGCGCCGGATACACTGAAGCTTTCTTT. Protein sequence: CASSAGYTEAFF. V and J are TRBV12-3 or TRBV12-4 and TRBJ1-1; D gene unclear. The CDR3 loop spans 12 amino acids. V was pared by 6 bases and J by 3 bases, with 8 bases between.

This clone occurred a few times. The CDR3 sequence is CASSFYRDLSRTEAFF. The CDR3 DNA reads as TGTGCCAGCAGTTTCTACCGGGACCTAAGCCGCACTGAAGCTTTCTTT. This chain joins TRBV6-5 and TRBJ1-1; D is possibly TRBD1 (5 bases). Germline CDR1 MNHEY, CDR2 SVGAGI. The CDR3 is made up of 16 amino acids. V shed 4 bases and J shed 4 bases, with 19 bases lying between them.

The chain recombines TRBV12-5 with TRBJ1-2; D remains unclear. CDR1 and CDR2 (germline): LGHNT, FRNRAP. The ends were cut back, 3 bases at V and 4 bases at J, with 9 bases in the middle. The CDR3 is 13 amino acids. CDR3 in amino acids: CASGFKAAYGYTF. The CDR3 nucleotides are TGTGCTAGTGGTTTTAAGGCAGCCTATGGCTACACCTTC. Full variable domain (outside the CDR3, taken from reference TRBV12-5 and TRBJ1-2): DARVTQTPRHKVTEMGQEVTMRCQPILGHNTVFWYRQTMMQGLELLAYFRNRAPLDDSGMPKDRFSAEMPDATLATLKIQPSEPRDSAVYFCASGFKAAYGYTFGSGTRLTVV.

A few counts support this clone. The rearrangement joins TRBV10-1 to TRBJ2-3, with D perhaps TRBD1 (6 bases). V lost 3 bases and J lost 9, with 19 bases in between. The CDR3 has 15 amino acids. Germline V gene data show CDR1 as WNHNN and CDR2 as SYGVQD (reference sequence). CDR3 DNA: TGCGCCAGCAGTGAAGGGACATCAGGGTCCCCCACGCAGTATTTT. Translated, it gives CASSEGTSGSPTQYF.

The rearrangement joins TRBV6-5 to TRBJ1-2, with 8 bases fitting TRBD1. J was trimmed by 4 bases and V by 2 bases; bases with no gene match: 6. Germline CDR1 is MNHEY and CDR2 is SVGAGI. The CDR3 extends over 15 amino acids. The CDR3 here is CASSYGAGGIYGYTF. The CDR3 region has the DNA TGTGCCAGCAGTTACGGGGCAGGGGGCATCTATGGCTACACCTTC.

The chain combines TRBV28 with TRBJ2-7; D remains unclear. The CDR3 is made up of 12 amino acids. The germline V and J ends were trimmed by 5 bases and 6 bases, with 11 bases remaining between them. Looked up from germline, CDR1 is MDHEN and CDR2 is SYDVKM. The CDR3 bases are TGTGCCAGCAGTCTAAGGTTGAGCGAGCAGTACTTC. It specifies CASSLRLSEQYF.

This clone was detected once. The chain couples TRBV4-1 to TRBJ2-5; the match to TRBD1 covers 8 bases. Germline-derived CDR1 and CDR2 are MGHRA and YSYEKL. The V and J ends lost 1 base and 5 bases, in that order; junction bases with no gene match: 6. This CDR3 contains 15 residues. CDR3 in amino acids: CASSQGTGMRETQYF. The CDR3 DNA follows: TGCGCCAGCAGCCAAGGGACAGGGATGAGGGAGACCCAGTACTTC.